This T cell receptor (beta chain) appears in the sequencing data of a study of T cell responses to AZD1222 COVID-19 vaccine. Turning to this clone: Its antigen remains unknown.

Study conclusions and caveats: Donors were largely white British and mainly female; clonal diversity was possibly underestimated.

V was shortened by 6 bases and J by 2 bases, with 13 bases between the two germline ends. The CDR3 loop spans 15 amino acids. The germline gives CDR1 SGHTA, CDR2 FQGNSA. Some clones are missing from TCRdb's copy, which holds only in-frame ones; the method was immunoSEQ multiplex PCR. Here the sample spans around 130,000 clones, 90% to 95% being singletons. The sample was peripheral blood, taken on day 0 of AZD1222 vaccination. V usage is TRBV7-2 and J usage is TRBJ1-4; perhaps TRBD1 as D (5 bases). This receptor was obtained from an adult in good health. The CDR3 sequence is CASRQEGLTNEKLFF. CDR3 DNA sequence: TGTGCCAGCAGACAGGAGGGGCTTACTAATGAAAAACTGTTTTTT. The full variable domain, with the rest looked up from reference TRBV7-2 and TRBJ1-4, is GAGVSQSPSNKVTEKGKDVELRCDPISGHTALYWYRQSLGQGLEFLIYFQGNSAPDKSGLPSDRFSAERTGGSVSTLTIQRTQQEDSAVYLCASRQEGLTNEKLFFGSGTQLSVL.